The sequence of this T cell receptor beta chain was determined in a study of a mutant IDH1 vaccine in newly diagnosed glioma. Study results and caveats: It was about 92% of patients that developed vaccine-induced immune responses. Pseudoprogression showed no apparent link to changes in top peripheral T cell clonotypes.

There are a few counts of this clone. Its target is unknown. Sequencing was performed with immunoSEQ multiplex PCR; in TCRdb, only in-frame clones are kept and a portion is missing. This sample has tens of thousands of clones; 88% occur once, and the top ten carry more than 5.5%. Time point indicated: week 35, safety follow-up. Each dose of the vaccine consisted of 300 ug of mutant IDH1 20-mer peptide, with topical imiquimod. Each donor presented with a new WHO grade 3 or 4 astrocytoma that tested IDH1-mutant and showed ATRX loss. The receptor was derived from a woman aged 40 to 49 with glioma. The specimen comprised PBMCs, sampled from a glioma patient whose treatment included an IDH1 peptide vaccine.

CDR3 residues: CASRGVTVNTEAFF. The CDR3 DNA reads TGTGCCAGCAGGGGGGTGACAGTGAACACTGAAGCTTTCTTT. This rearrangement joins TRBV27 to TRBJ1-1; the D gene is possibly TRBD1 (5 bases). Per germline, CDR1 MNHEY and CDR2 SMNVEV (reference sequence). V was cut by 6 bases and J by 0 bases, with 11 bases left in between. This CDR3 is 14 amino acids long.